This TCR beta chain was observed in a study of CD8 T cells in ankylosing spondylitis. Each TCR beta library was made by quantitative 5'-RACE that incorporated molecular barcodes. TCRdb re-called the 5' RACE reads through MiXCR, storing one row per CDR3 protein. Of tens of thousands of distinct CDR3 sequences listed, about 6.2% are singletons. Trimming shortened V by 4 bases and J by 3 bases, and 11 bases separated the two germline ends. Germline assignment: CDR1 MDHEN and CDR2 SYDVKM. The CDR3 totals 14 residues. This clonotype was recorded at least ten times. Its antigen remains unknown. Study outcomes and limitations: Clones linked to the disease showed a CD8+ phenotype. They occurred at relatively low frequencies in peripheral blood. Disease-linked clones reportedly showed significant enrichment in matched ankylosing spondylitis synovial fluid.

The chain employs TRBV28 and TRBJ2-3; TRBD2 might be the D (6 bases). This TCR was recovered from a male donor with ankylosing spondylitis. Sequenced input: synovial fluid, either unsorted or a sorted T cell fraction (not recorded which). The CDR3: CASSSYAGTDTQYF. The CDR3 region has the DNA TGTGCCAGCAGTTCCTACGCGGGGACAGATACGCAGTATTTT.